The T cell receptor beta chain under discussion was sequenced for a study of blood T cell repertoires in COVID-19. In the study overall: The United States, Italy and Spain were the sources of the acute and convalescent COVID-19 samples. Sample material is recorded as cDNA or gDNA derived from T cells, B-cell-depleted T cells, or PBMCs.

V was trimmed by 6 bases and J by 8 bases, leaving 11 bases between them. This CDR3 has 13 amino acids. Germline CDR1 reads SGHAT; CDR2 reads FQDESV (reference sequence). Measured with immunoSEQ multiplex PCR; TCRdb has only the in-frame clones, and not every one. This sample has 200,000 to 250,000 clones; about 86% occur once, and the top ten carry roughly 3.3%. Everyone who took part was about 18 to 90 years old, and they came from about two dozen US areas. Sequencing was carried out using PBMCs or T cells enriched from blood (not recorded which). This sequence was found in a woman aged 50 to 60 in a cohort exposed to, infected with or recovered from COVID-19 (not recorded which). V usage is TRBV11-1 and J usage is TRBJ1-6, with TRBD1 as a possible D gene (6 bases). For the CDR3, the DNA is TGTGCCAGCAGTTGGGCAGGGGATTCACCCCTCCACTTT. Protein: CASSWAGDSPLHF.